This T cell receptor beta chain was captured in a study of T cells in localized non-small cell lung cancer. Overall study results and limits: Because researchers sequenced only one region of the tumor, heterogeneity is still possible. Greater T cell density in blood accompanied longer overall survival. Of the top 100 tumor clones, median around 55 were in adjacent lung, 25 to 30 among its top 100. It was uninvolved adjacent lung that showed the highest T cell clonality, exceeding tumor.

Germline V gene sequence: CDR1 MDHEN, CDR2 SYDVKM. This CDR3 contains 11 residues. With 6 bases removed from V and 8 bases from J, the gap between germline ends came to 10 bases. Data came from immunoSEQ multiplex PCR; TCRdb stores just in-frame clones and leaves some out. The sample lists 75,000 to 90,000 clones; approximately 84% were seen once. Concerning this clone itself: Its antigen is not identified.

This chain uses TRBV28 with TRBJ1-2, with D hard to call. This TCR came from a man aged 35-75 years with stage I lung adenocarcinoma. The material was peripheral blood, obtained before any cancer treatment. CDR3 protein: CASSLEAGYTF. For the CDR3, the DNA is TGTGCCAGCAGCCTCGAGGCGGGCTACACCTTC.